One sample yielded the 10 T cell receptor beta chains listed below, sequenced in a study of STAT5B mutations in CD4+ large granular lymphocyte leukemia. Repertoires were generated with immunoSEQ multiplex PCR, while TCRdb's copy carries only in-frame clones and drops some. The repertoire holds around 47,000 clones, approximately 84% seen once, with approximately 0.4% in the top ten. The specimen was CD4+ T cells from blood buffy coats. Receptors were obtained from a human donor in good health.

V gene TRBV5-1 combines with J gene TRBJ1-1; 8 nucleotides align to TRBD1. Trimming took 4 bases from V and 1 from J; bases not matched to a gene: 12. Looked up from germline, CDR1 is SGHRS and CDR2 is YFSETQ. This CDR3 spans 17 amino acids. The CDR3, as DNA: TGCGCCAGCAGCCGAACTCATACCGGGACAGGGAACACTGAAGCTTTCTTT. Its translation is CASSRTHTGTGNTEAFF.

CDR3 coding DNA: TGTGCCACCAGCAGAGAAACTAGTGCCGGCGAGCAGTACTTC. It translates to CATSRETSAGEQYF. This chain links TRBV15 with TRBJ2-7, with D perhaps matching TRBD2 (5 bases). The V and J ends lost 0 bases and 6 bases respectively, with 12 bases between them. Germline CDR1 is LNHNV and CDR2 is YYDKDF (reference sequence). This CDR3 comprises 14 residues.

CDR3 residues: CASSASQVGDNEQYF. The CDR3 coding sequence is TGTGCCAGCAGCGCGTCGCAGGTAGGGGACAACGAGCAGTACTTC. This chain connects TRBV9 to TRBJ2-7; D may be TRBD1 (6 bases). The CDR3 extends over 15 amino acids. Germline V gene sequence: CDR1 SGDLS, CDR2 YYNGEE. Trimming took 3 bases from V and 5 from J, leaving 18 bases between them.

The chain combines TRBV9 with TRBJ2-5; possibly TRBD1 for D (6 bases). The V and J ends lost 4 bases and 4 bases respectively, with 20 bases between them. The CDR3 has 16 amino acids. Germline CDR1 and CDR2: SGDLS and YYNGEE. CDR3 region: CASSPPTGRFRETQYF. The CDR3, as DNA: TGTGCCAGCAGCCCTCCGACAGGAAGATTTCGAGAGACCCAGTACTTC.

The V call is TRBV2, the J call TRBJ2-2; D possibly matches TRBD1 or TRBD2 (5 bases each). V was clipped by 8 bases and J by 6 bases, with 16 bases between them. The CDR3 is 14 amino acids. Looked up from germline, CDR1 is SNHLY and CDR2 is FYNNEI. The CDR3 bases are TGTGCCAGCGGGACCGGGATTCAGGCCGGGGAGCTGTTTTTT. This translates into CASGTGIQAGELFF.

This chain joins TRBV11-3 and TRBJ1-6; D is unresolved. CDR3 length: 13 residues. Germline CDR1 SGHNT, CDR2 YENEEA. Trimming removed 1 base from V and 8 bases from J, with 6 bases in between. CDR3 nucleotides: TGTGCCAGCAGCTTAGGCACCTATTCACCCCTCCACTTT. Residues: CASSLGTYSPLHF.

This rearrangement joins TRBV7-9 to TRBJ2-6, with 7 nucleotides matching TRBD1. The germline V gene encodes CDR1 SEHNR and CDR2 FQNEAQ (reference sequence). The V gene end was trimmed by 3 bases and the J gene end by 4 bases; junction bases not matched to a gene: 6. This CDR3 has 16 residues. The CDR3 sequence is CASSFNRGTGANVLTF. The CDR3 DNA reads TGTGCCAGCAGCTTTAACAGGGGCACCGGGGCCAACGTCCTGACTTTC.

V is TRBV5-1 and J is TRBJ2-2, with D perhaps assigned TRBD1 or TRBD2 (5 bases each). CDR1 is SGHRS, CDR2 YFSETQ, per germline. There are 15 residues in the CDR3. The V end was cut by 7 bases, the J end by 4 bases, with 17 bases between. CDR3 sequence reads: CASGSPGPTTGELFF. The CDR3 coding sequence is TGCGCCAGCGGTTCACCGGGACCAACCACCGGGGAGCTGTTTTTT.

The rearrangement uses TRBV2 and TRBJ1-1, with 7 bases matching TRBD1. V trimming: 6 bases; J trimming: 6 bases; junction bases outside the gene matches: 10. The CDR3 loop spans 14 amino acids. The germline V gene encodes CDR1 SNHLY and CDR2 FYNNEI. This chain's CDR3 is CASRGRQGSSEAFF. Here the CDR3 DNA reads TGTGCCAGCAGGGGTCGACAGGGATCATCTGAAGCTTTCTTT.

The rearrangement joins TRBV6-4 to TRBJ2-7; D remains ambiguous. Germline CDR1 reads MRHNA; CDR2 reads SNTAGT. V lost 4 bases and J lost 9, with 10 bases in between. CDR3 length: 11 residues. CDR3 DNA sequence: TGTGCCAGCAGTGGACCATGCAGGCAGTACTTC. Translation gives CASSGPCRQYF.